Reported below is one T cell receptor (beta chain). Other DNA sequences in this sample translate to the same CDR3. Healthy bone marrow donors formed the donor group. This CDR3 has 13 amino acids. V was cut by 2 bases and J by 5 bases, with 7 bases left in between. The germline V gene has CDR1 KGHSH and CDR2 LQKENI. This entry belongs to a study of cytomegalovirus exposure and HLA in healthy donors. PCR primers comprised 60 Vbeta and 13 Jbeta primers. Clones were sequenced by immunoSEQ multiplex PCR, and TCRdb holds only the in-frame ones, with some missing. The specimen's table records about 140,000 clones.

The TCR sequence derives from a man in his forties or fifties in good health and CMV-seronegative. The chain has TRBV18 and TRBJ1-5; D is undetermined. The sequencing input was PBMCs. The chain's CDR3 is CASSPGQDQPQHF. The CDR3 DNA reads TGTGCCAGCTCACCAGGGCAGGATCAGCCCCAGCATTTT.